This TCR beta chain is drawn from a study of T cells in Graves' hyperthyroidism and ophthalmopathy. In the case of this clonotype: What it binds is unknown.

Germline V gene sequence: CDR1 GTSNPN, CDR2 SVGIG (reference sequence). The CDR3 length is 15 residues. Diagnosing involved the use of clinical symptoms, serum thyroxine and TRAb, thyroid ultrasound and orbital computed tomography. The source of the PBMCs was about 10 ml of fresh peripheral blood. Amplification of TCR beta CDR3 regions was performed using RNA transcripts as template. HTBI primers drove first-round RT-PCR of the TCR CDR3. TCRdb re-analysed the multiplex PCR reads in MiXCR, keeping a single row per CDR3 protein. The sample holds 360,000 or so distinct CDR3 sequences, 12% to 15% seen once. The study's findings and limits: Ophthalmopathy was identified by the model a median approximately 6.9 months ahead of onset. Appearing also in blood were most of the thyroid clonotypes expanded above 0.001.

The chain links TRBV30 to TRBJ1-2, with 7 nucleotides matching TRBD1. This clonotype originated in a woman in her fifties or sixties with Graves' ophthalmopathy. Material for sequencing was blood. CDR3 nucleotide sequence: TGTGTAGGGGGCGGCAGGTGGCTAAGGGACTATGGCTACACCTTC. It translates to CVGGGRWLRDYGYTF.